The 28 T cell receptor beta chains below all came from one sample that was sequenced in a study of blood T cell repertoires in COVID-19. Clones were read by immunoSEQ multiplex PCR, and TCRdb kept only the in-frame ones, dropping some. The repertoire holds about 150,000 clones, over 75% seen once, with approximately 7% in the top ten. The sequencing sample was made of peripheral blood. Every receptor here comes from a man older than 75 with COVID-19, enrolled during active disease.

The DNA for the CDR3 is TGCGCCAGCAGCGTCAGTGGGGCGTCTGGAAACACCATATATTTT. Amino acid sequence: CASSVSGASGNTIYF. The chain combines TRBV5-1 with TRBJ1-3; tentative D call: TRBD1 (5 bases). Germline V lookup: CDR1 SGHRS, CDR2 YFSETQ. This CDR3 comprises 15 residues. V lost 4 bases and J lost 1, with 12 bases in between.

This chain uses TRBV2 with TRBJ2-3; 8 bases are shared with TRBD1. The germline gives CDR1 SNHLY, CDR2 FYNNEI. With V trimmed by 6 bases and J by 4 bases, 9 bases remained unmatched. The CDR3 has 15 residues. The CDR3, as DNA: TGTGCCAGCAGGGGGACAGGTTGGTCCCCAGATACGCAGTATTTT. This sequence encodes CASRGTGWSPDTQYF.

In this sample, this clone turned up a few times. The J gene is TRBJ1-1, the V gene TRBV12-5; 7 positions match TRBD1. This CDR3 has 15 residues. The V segment lost 0 bases and the J segment 3 bases; nucleotides outside the gene matches: 4. Looked up from germline, CDR1 is LGHNT and CDR2 is FRNRAP. DNA for the CDR3: TGTGCTAGTGGTTTGGTGACAGGGCGGCACACTGAAGCTTTCTTT. Translating it yields CASGLVTGRHTEAFF.

This chain uses TRBV28 with TRBJ1-5, with unresolved D. The CDR3 is 18 amino acids. Trimming left V 4 bases short and J 2 bases short, with 21 bases between. Germline V gene lookup returns CDR1 MDHEN and CDR2 SYDVKM. CDR3 in DNA: TGTGCCAGCAGTTCCACCCCTCAGCAGGTTTGGGGCAATCAGCCCCAGCATTTT. The encoded protein is CASSSTPQQVWGNQPQHF.

The rearrangement joins TRBV19 to TRBJ2-3; D is unclear. The CDR3 is 13 amino acids. Per germline, CDR1 LNHDA and CDR2 SQIVND (reference sequence). V shed 0 bases and J shed 4 bases, with 5 bases lying between them. CDR3 sequence: CASSIESADTQYF. The DNA for the CDR3 is TGTGCCAGTAGTATAGAATCGGCAGATACGCAGTATTTT.

The chain uses TRBV12-5 and TRBJ2-2; a possible D gene is TRBD1 (5 bases). CDR3 size: 15 residues. V lost 0 bases, J lost 6 bases, and 11 bases lay in between. CDR1 LGHNT and CDR2 FRNRAP come from the germline V gene. CDR3 in amino acids: CASGLVLGAPGELFF. DNA of the CDR3: TGTGCTAGTGGTTTGGTACTTGGGGCACCCGGGGAGCTGTTTTTT.

V usage is TRBV23-1 and J usage is TRBJ1-2, with D possibly being TRBD1 (6 bases). TRBV23-1 is marked as an open reading frame, function uncertain. There are 14 residues in the CDR3. The V end lost 8 bases, the J end lost 4 bases, and 17 bases lay between the germline ends. The CDR3 coding sequence is TGCGCCAGCCCGTCGGGGGGGCACACCTATGGCTACACCTTC. Translated, it gives CASPSGGHTYGYTF.

This clone was seen only a few times. The chain has TRBV2 and TRBJ1-2; D uncertain. CDR3 length: 13 amino acids. V lost 5 bases, J lost 3 bases, and 10 bases lay in between. Germline V gives CDR1 SNHLY, CDR2 FYNNEI. CDR3 in amino acids: CASSPGGYYGYTF. Written as DNA, the CDR3 is TGTGCCAGCAGTCCCGGCGGTTACTATGGCTACACCTTC.

V usage is TRBV19 and J usage is TRBJ1-2; the D is unclear. Trimming shortened V by 7 bases and J by 3 bases, and 18 bases separated the two germline ends. CDR3 length: 15 residues. Germline CDR1 LNHDA, CDR2 SQIVND (reference sequence). CDR3 region: CASNEVGRNYYGYTF. The CDR3 region has the DNA TGTGCCAGTAACGAAGTAGGGAGAAACTACTATGGCTACACCTTC.

This rearrangement joins TRBV6-4 to TRBJ1-2, with 10 bases identical to TRBD1. Germline V gene data show CDR1 as MRHNA and CDR2 as SNTAGT. This CDR3 has 15 amino acids. With V trimmed by 4 bases and J by 0 bases, 2 bases remained unmatched. The CDR3 DNA sequence: TGTGCCAGCAGTGCGACAGGGGGCACTAACTATGGCTACACCTTC. Protein: CASSATGGTNYGYTF.

The chain joins TRBV18 to TRBJ2-5, with D hard to call. This CDR3 is 13 amino acids long. V was pared by 2 bases and J by 3 bases, with 7 bases between. Germline CDR1 KGHSH, CDR2 LQKENI. The CDR3 is CASSPRREETQYF. CDR3 sequence (DNA): TGTGCCAGCTCACCAAGACGGGAAGAGACCCAGTACTTC. The variable domain in full, with the rest retrieved from reference TRBV18 and TRBJ2-5, is NAGVMQNPRHLVRRRGQEARLRCSPMKGHSHVYWYRQLPEEGLKFMVYLQKENIIDESGMPKERFSAEFPKEGPSILRIQQVVRGDSAAYFCASSPRREETQYFGPGTRLLVL.

The rearrangement joins TRBV28 to TRBJ2-7, with a weak D call TRBD1 (6 bases). Trimming took 3 bases from V and 5 from J, leaving 8 bases between them. The germline V gene encodes CDR1 MDHEN and CDR2 SYDVKM. This CDR3 is built from 12 residues. The CDR3 region has the DNA TGTGCCAGCAGTTTGAGGACAGACGAGCAGTACTTC. Translation gives CASSLRTDEQYF.

The V call is TRBV12-3 or TRBV12-4, the J call TRBJ1-6; 8 nucleotides match TRBD1. After removal of 10 bases from V and 10 bases from J, the junction contained 9 bases not matched to a gene. CDR3 length: 13 amino acids. CDR3 in amino acids: CATQTGEGSPLHF. CDR3 nucleotide sequence: TGTGCCACCCAGACAGGGGAGGGATCACCCCTCCACTTT.

The chain uses TRBV9 and TRBJ2-3; TRBD1 is a possible D gene (7 bases). The V gene's germline CDR1 is SGDLS and CDR2 YYNGEE. The CDR3 runs 16 residues. The germline V and J ends were trimmed by 1 base and 4 bases, with 16 bases remaining between them. This chain's CDR3 is CASSVQGGGKSDTQYF. In DNA form, the CDR3 reads TGTGCCAGCAGCGTACAAGGGGGCGGGAAATCAGATACGCAGTATTTT.

The chain joins TRBV7-9 to TRBJ1-4; 12 bases map to TRBD1. The trim removed 5 bases at V and 7 bases at J, leaving 8 bases unmatched. The germline gives CDR1 SEHNR, CDR2 FQNEAQ (reference sequence). The CDR3 covers 16 residues. This CDR3 reads CASSQEPGQGAEKLFF. The CDR3 DNA reads TGTGCCAGCAGCCAAGAACCGGGACAGGGGGCTGAAAAACTGTTTTTT. Together with reference TRBV7-9 and TRBJ1-4, the CDR3 gives the full variable domain: DTGVSQNPRHKITKRGQNVTFRCDPISEHNRLYWYRQTLGQGPEFLTYFQNEAQLEKSRLLSDRFSAERPKGSFSTLEIQRTEQGDSAMYLCASSQEPGQGAEKLFFGSGTQLSVL.

This clone was observed a handful of times. This rearrangement joins TRBV18 to TRBJ2-1, with 8 nucleotides matching TRBD1. The V gene's germline CDR1 is KGHSH and CDR2 LQKENI. Germline trimming cut 2 bases from V and 12 bases from J; bases unmatched to any gene: 12. The CDR3 spans 15 residues. CDR3 amino acids: CASSPGTGTTMMQFF. CDR3 coding DNA: TGTGCCAGCTCACCAGGGACAGGTACTACAATGATGCAGTTCTTC.

The V gene is TRBV7-3, the J gene TRBJ2-2; TRBD1 agrees at 9 bases. This CDR3 has 15 amino acids. The germline gives CDR1 SGHTA, CDR2 FQGTGA. V gave up 2 bases and J gave up 7 bases; unmatched junction bases: 5. This CDR3 reads CASSLLGQGDGELFF. The CDR3 bases are TGTGCCAGCAGCTTACTGGGACAGGGTGACGGGGAGCTGTTTTTT.

This clone occurred a few times. The chain joins TRBV2 to TRBJ2-7; tentative D call: TRBD2 (5 bases). The CDR3 covers 15 residues. Germline CDR1 reads SNHLY; CDR2 reads FYNNEI. The germline V and J ends were trimmed by 6 bases and 0 bases, with 15 bases remaining between them. CDR3 bases: TGTGCCAGCAGCACGGACTTACCCTCCTCCTACGAGCAGTACTTC. Translating it yields CASSTDLPSSYEQYF.

The V call is TRBV7-2, the J call TRBJ1-2; a possible D gene is TRBD1 (5 bases). CDR1 is SGHTA and CDR2 is FQGNSA in the germline V gene. V was cut by 1 base and J by 3 bases, with 15 bases left in between. CDR3 length: 16 amino acids. In DNA form, the CDR3 reads TGTGCCAGCAGCTTAGAGTCGGGGGGAGGGTACTATGGCTACACCTTC. This encodes CASSLESGGGYYGYTF.

The chain recombines TRBV12-3 or TRBV12-4 with TRBJ2-3, with TRBD2 identical over 9 bases. CDR3 length equals 13 residues. V gave up 10 bases and J gave up 6 bases; unmatched junction bases: 8. CDR3 nucleotide sequence: TGTGCCACCAAGCGGGGGGAGTTGGATACGCAGTATTTT. Amino acid sequence: CATKRGELDTQYF.

This clone was recorded only once. The chain carries TRBV18 and TRBJ2-7; 10 bases map to TRBD1. Germline V gene lookup returns CDR1 KGHSH and CDR2 LQKENI. This CDR3 comprises 14 residues. V lost 6 bases to trimming and J lost 6 bases; unmatched junction nucleotides: 8. The CDR3 sequence: CASSPGTGVPEQYF. The CDR3 coding sequence is TGTGCCAGCTCCCCCGGGACAGGGGTCCCCGAGCAGTACTTC.

The chain employs TRBV5-4 and TRBJ2-1; 10 nucleotides match TRBD2. This CDR3 region has 16 residues. Germline assignment: CDR1 SGHNT and CDR2 YYREEE (reference sequence). Germline trimming cut 0 bases from V and 5 bases from J; bases unmatched to any gene: 5. CDR3 sequence (DNA): TGTGCCAGCAGCTTGGGGGCTAGCGGGGGCGACAATGAGCAGTTCTTC. It specifies CASSLGASGGDNEQFF.

The gene calls are TRBV2 and TRBJ1-4, with 7 bases that match TRBD1. This CDR3 is built from 14 residues. The germline gives CDR1 SNHLY, CDR2 FYNNEI. V lost 3 bases to trimming and J lost 8 bases; unmatched junction nucleotides: 6. In DNA, the CDR3 is TGTGCCAGCAGTGACGACAGGGTGGAGGAAAAACTGTTTTTT. Protein product: CASSDDRVEEKLFF.

The V and J genes are TRBV18 and TRBJ1-5, with D possibly TRBD1 on 5 matching bases. V lost 2 bases and J lost 3, with 14 bases in between. CDR3 length: 16 amino acids. Germline V gives CDR1 KGHSH, CDR2 LQKENI. This chain's CDR3 is CASSPDLGLNNQPQHF. Written as DNA, the CDR3 is TGTGCCAGCTCACCAGACCTGGGACTAAACAATCAGCCCCAGCATTTT.

The rearrangement uses TRBV19 and TRBJ1-4, with D maybe TRBD1 (6 bases). From germline, CDR1 is LNHDA and CDR2 SQIVND (reference sequence). The ends were cut back, 4 bases at V and 0 bases at J, with 9 bases in the middle. This CDR3 has 15 residues. CDR3 coding DNA: TGTGCCAGTAGTACAAACAGGGCAACTAATGAAAAACTGTTTTTT. Encoded protein: CASSTNRATNEKLFF.

This chain links TRBV11-2 with TRBJ1-2; 7 bases match TRBD1. Looked up from germline, CDR1 is SGHAT and CDR2 is FQNNGV. The CDR3 sequence is 14 residues long. Unmatched junction bases numbered 4, after V lost 3 bases and J lost 3 bases. CDR3 region: CASSLTGTDYGYTF. The DNA for the CDR3 is TGTGCCAGCAGCTTGACAGGGACAGACTATGGCTACACCTTC.

CDR3 loop: CASFSWTDNTEAFF. Written as DNA, the CDR3 is TGTGCCAGTTTCTCCTGGACAGATAACACTGAAGCTTTCTTT. The chain employs TRBV6-5 and TRBJ1-1; perhaps TRBD1 as D (6 bases). Trimming left V 9 bases short and J 2 bases short, with 16 bases between. CDR1 MNHEY and CDR2 SVGAGI come from the germline V gene. CDR3 length: 14 residues.

This clone has more than one count but fewer than ten. The gene calls are TRBV5-1 and TRBJ2-1, with TRBD2 matching over 14 bases. J gave up 12 bases and V 0 bases, and 11 bases lay outside the gene matches. The CDR3 covers 17 residues. Germline CDR1 SGHRS, CDR2 YFSETQ. CDR3 nucleotides: TGCGCCAGCAGCTTGGCCGTCGGACTAGCGGGGGGTCCGGGGCAGTTCTTC. It yields the protein CASSLAVGLAGGPGQFF.